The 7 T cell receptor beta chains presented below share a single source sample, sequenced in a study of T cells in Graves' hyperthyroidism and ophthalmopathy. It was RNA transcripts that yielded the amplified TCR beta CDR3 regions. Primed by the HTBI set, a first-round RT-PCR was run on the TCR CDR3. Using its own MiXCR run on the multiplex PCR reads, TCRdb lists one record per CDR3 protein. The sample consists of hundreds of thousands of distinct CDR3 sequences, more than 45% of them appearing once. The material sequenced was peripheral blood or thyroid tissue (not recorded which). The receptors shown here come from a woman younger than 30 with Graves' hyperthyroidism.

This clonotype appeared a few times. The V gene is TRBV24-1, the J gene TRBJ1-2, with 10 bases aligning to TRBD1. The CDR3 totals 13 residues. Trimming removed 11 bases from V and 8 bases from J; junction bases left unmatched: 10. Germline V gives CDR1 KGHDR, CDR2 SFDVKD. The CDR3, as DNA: TGTGCCAGCAGCCTGGGACAGGGGCAAGGCTACACCTTC. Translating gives CASSLGQGQGYTF.

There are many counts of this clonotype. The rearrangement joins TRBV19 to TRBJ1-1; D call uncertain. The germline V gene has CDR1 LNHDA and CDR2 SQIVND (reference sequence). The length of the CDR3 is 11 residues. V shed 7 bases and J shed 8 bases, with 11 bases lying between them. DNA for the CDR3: TGTGCCAGTACCTACCGGGCCGAAGCTTTCTTT. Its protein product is CASTYRAEAFF. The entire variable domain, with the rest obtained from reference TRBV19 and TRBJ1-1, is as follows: DGGITQSPKYLFRKEGQNVTLSCEQNLNHDAMYWYRQDPGQGLRLIYYSQIVNDFQKGDIAEGYSVSREKKESFPLTVTSAQKNPTAFYLCASTYRAEAFFGQGTRLTVV.

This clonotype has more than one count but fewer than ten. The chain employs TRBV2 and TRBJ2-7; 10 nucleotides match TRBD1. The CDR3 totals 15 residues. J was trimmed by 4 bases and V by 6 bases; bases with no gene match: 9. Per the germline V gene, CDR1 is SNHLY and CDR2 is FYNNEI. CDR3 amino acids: CASRTGTGAVYEQYF. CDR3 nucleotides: TGTGCCAGCAGGACCGGGACAGGGGCTGTTTACGAGCAGTACTTC.

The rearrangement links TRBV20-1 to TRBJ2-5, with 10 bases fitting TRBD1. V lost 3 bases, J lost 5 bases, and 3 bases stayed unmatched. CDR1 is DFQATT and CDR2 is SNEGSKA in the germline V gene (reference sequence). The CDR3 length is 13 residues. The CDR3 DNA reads TGCAGTGCTAGTGGGGACAGGGGTGAGACCCAGTACTTC. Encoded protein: CSASGDRGETQYF.

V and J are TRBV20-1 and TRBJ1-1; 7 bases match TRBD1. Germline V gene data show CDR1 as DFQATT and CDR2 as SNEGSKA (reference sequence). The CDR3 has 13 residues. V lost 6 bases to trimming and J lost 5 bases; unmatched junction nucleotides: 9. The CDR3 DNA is TGCAGTGCCGGAGGACAGGACGGGACTGAAGCTTTCTTT. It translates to CSAGGQDGTEAFF.

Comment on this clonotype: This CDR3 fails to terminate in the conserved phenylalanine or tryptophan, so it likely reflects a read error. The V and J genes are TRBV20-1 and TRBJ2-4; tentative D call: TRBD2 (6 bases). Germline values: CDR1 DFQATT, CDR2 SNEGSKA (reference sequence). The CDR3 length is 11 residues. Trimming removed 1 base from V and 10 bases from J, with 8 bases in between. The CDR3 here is CSARAREIQYL. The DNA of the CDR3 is TGCAGTGCTAGAGCTCGGGAGATTCAGTACCTC.

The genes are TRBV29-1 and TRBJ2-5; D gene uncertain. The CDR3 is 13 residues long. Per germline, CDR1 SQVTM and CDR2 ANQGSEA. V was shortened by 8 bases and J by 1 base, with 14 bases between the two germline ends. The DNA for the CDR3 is TGCAGCTTAGTGGGTCTCACCCAAGAGACCCAGTACTTC. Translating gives CSLVGLTQETQYF.